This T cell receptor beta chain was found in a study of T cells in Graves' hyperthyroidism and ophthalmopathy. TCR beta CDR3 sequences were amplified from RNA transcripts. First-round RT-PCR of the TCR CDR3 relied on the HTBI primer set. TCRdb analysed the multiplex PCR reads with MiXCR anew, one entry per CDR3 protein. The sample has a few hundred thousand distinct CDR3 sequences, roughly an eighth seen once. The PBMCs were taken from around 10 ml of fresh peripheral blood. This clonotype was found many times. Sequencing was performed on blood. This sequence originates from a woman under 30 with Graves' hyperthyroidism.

CDR3 sequence: CASRFTSGDYEQYF. The CDR3 region has the DNA TGTGCCAGCCGGTTTACTAGCGGTGACTACGAGCAGTACTTC. V gene TRBV18 combines with J gene TRBJ2-7; 8 bases are shared with TRBD2. Germline V gene sequence: CDR1 KGHSH, CDR2 LQKENI. This CDR3 spans 14 amino acids. The V and J ends lost 8 bases and 3 bases, in that order; junction bases with no gene match: 9.